One sample yielded the 20 T cell receptor beta chains listed below, sequenced in a study of blood T cell repertoires in COVID-19. Sequencing used immunoSEQ multiplex PCR; TCRdb keeps in-frame clones, though not all of them. The table records 200,000 to 250,000 clones, roughly 84% of them present only once. Sequences were obtained from peripheral blood. These receptors originate from a man aged 45-60 years with active or convalescent COVID-19.

The J gene is TRBJ1-1, the V gene TRBV7-9, with 9 bases fitting TRBD1. The V segment lost 3 bases and the J segment 5 bases; nucleotides outside the gene matches: 7. This CDR3 is built from 15 residues. The germline V gene has CDR1 SEHNR and CDR2 FQNEAQ (reference sequence). The chain's CDR3 is CASSLGQGRYTEAFF. CDR3 nucleotides: TGTGCCAGCAGCTTGGGACAGGGAAGATATACTGAAGCTTTCTTT.

To note about this clone: At one end, the junction sequence differs from germline, possibly due to a read error. This chain joins TRBV9 and TRBJ2-3, with 7 bases that match TRBD2. Germline V lookup: CDR1 SGDLS, CDR2 YYNGEE. CDR3 size: 16 residues. This chain's CDR3 is CASSVGGSPSTGTQYF. CDR3 sequence (DNA): TGTGCCAGCAGCGTAGGCGGGAGTCCTAGCACAGGTACGCAGTATTTT. The whole variable domain, filled in from reference TRBV9 and TRBJ2-3, reads DSGVTQTPKHLITATGQRVTLRCSPRSGDLSVYWYQQSLDQGLQFLIQYYNGEERAKGNILERFSAQQFPDLHSELNLSSLELGDSALYFCASSVGGSPSTGTQYFGPGTRLTVL.

J is TRBJ1-2 and V is TRBV19; a possible D gene is TRBD1 (6 bases). The CDR3 length is 13 residues. The V end was cut by 5 bases, the J end by 8 bases, with 15 bases between. CDR1 and CDR2 (germline): LNHDA, SQIVND (reference sequence). CDR3 nucleotide sequence: TGTGCCAGTAGTCGACCGCAGGGGCTCGGCTACACCTTC. This encodes CASSRPQGLGYTF.

The V call is TRBV5-1, the J call TRBJ2-2; TRBD1 matches 11 bases. CDR3 length: 16 amino acids. The germline CDR1 and CDR2 sequences are SGHRS and YFSETQ. V lost 5 bases, J lost 5 bases, and 8 bases stayed unmatched. Here the CDR3 DNA reads TGCGCCAGCAGTTCGGGACAGGGGGAAGGAACCGGGGAGCTGTTTTTT. Encoded protein: CASSSGQGEGTGELFF. Drawing the rest from reference TRBV5-1 and TRBJ2-2, the complete variable domain is KAGVTQTPRYLIKTRGQQVTLSCSPISGHRSVSWYQQTPGQGLQFLFEYFSETQRNKGNFPGRFSGRQFSNSRSEMNVSTLELGDSALYLCASSSGQGEGTGELFFGEGSRLTVL.

The V and J genes are TRBV28 and TRBJ1-5; the match to TRBD1 covers 9 bases. J was trimmed by 0 bases and V by 6 bases; bases with no gene match: 9. The CDR3 extends over 17 amino acids. Germline V lookup: CDR1 MDHEN, CDR2 SYDVKM. The CDR3 protein is CASRAGTGIYSNQPQHF. As DNA, the CDR3 is TGTGCCAGCAGGGCCGGGACAGGGATTTATAGCAATCAGCCCCAGCATTTT.

The gene calls are TRBV7-2 and TRBJ1-6; unclear D gene. The V gene's germline CDR1 is SGHTA and CDR2 FQGNSA. V dropped 4 bases and J dropped 14 bases, with 21 bases sitting between them. There are 15 residues in the CDR3. The CDR3 spells CASSYPRRKEGALHF. CDR3 DNA sequence: TGTGCCAGCAGCTACCCAAGGAGGAAGGAAGGAGCCCTCCACTTT.

The chain is built from TRBV5-1 and TRBJ1-1; D might be TRBD1 (6 bases). The length of the CDR3 is 15 residues. Germline V gene lookup returns CDR1 SGHRS and CDR2 YFSETQ. Trimming stripped 3 bases from V and 1 base from J, with 13 bases between. DNA of the CDR3: TGCGCCAGCAGCTCGCAGGGGCCCTCGAACACTGAAGCTTTCTTT. Translating it yields CASSSQGPSNTEAFF.

This chain uses TRBV2 with TRBJ2-1; 10 nucleotides line up with TRBD1. In germline, CDR1 is SNHLY, CDR2 FYNNEI. The CDR3 length is 13 residues. V lost 8 bases to trimming and J lost 3 bases; unmatched junction nucleotides: 1. The CDR3 here is CASGDRGYNEQFF. As DNA, the CDR3 is TGTGCCAGCGGGGACAGGGGCTACAATGAGCAGTTCTTC.

The chain couples TRBV7-2 to TRBJ1-1, with D possibly TRBD1 on 5 matching bases. Germline CDR1 is SGHTA and CDR2 is FQGNSA. The length of the CDR3 is 13 residues. The V end was cut by 5 bases, the J end by 11 bases, with 18 bases between. The CDR3 sequence is CASSPRAHRGAFF. CDR3 sequence (DNA): TGTGCCAGCAGCCCCCGGGCTCACCGGGGGGCTTTCTTT.

This clone was seen only a few times. This chain's CDR3 is CASSRQAYGYTF. CDR3 in DNA: TGTGCCAGCAGTCGACAGGCCTATGGCTACACCTTC. The chain combines TRBV28 with TRBJ1-2; weak D call: TRBD1 (6 bases). The length of the CDR3 is 12 residues. Germline assignment: CDR1 MDHEN and CDR2 SYDVKM. The V gene lost 5 bases and the J gene lost 4 bases, with 8 bases spanning the gap.

This sequence joins TRBV14 and TRBJ2-3, with D tentatively TRBD1 (6 bases). The V gene lost 4 bases and the J gene lost 4 bases, with 18 bases spanning the gap. The CDR3 runs 16 residues. The V gene's germline CDR1 is SGHDN and CDR2 FVKESK. The DNA for the CDR3 is TGTGCCAGCAGCCCCAGGACAGTTCGTCGCGCAGATACGCAGTATTTT. Its protein product is CASSPRTVRRADTQYF.

This chain connects TRBV5-6 to TRBJ2-7, with TRBD1 matching 7 bases. CDR1 and CDR2 (germline): SGHDT, YYEEEE. Trimming cost V 0 bases and J 4 bases; bases outside gene matches: 7. This CDR3 has 15 amino acids. The CDR3 region has the DNA TGTGCCAGCAGCTTGGGGGCTAGGGGGCTATACGAGCAGTACGTC. Amino acid sequence: CASSLGARGLYEQYV.

The chain uses TRBV7-2 and TRBJ2-3, with 8 bases identical to TRBD1. The CDR3 runs to 15 residues. Trimming at V came to 1 base and at J to 5 bases, leaving 5 bases not matched to a gene. Germline CDR1 reads SGHTA; CDR2 reads FQGNSA. CDR3: CASSLGGQVGDTQYF. CDR3 nucleotides: TGTGCCAGCAGCTTAGGGGGACAGGTGGGAGATACGCAGTATTTT. Complete variable domain (other parts from reference TRBV7-2 and TRBJ2-3): GAGVSQSPSNKVTEKGKDVELRCDPISGHTALYWYRQSLGQGLEFLIYFQGNSAPDKSGLPSDRFSAERTGGSVSTLTIQRTQQEDSAVYLCASSLGGQVGDTQYFGPGTRLTVL.

The V call is TRBV18, the J call TRBJ2-7; 10 positions agree with TRBD1. This CDR3 is 14 amino acids long. Germline V CDR1 and CDR2: KGHSH, LQKENI. V lost 3 bases and J lost 4; bases outside the gene matches: 3. CDR3 protein: CASSPGTGVYEQYF. The CDR3 nucleotides read TGTGCCAGCTCACCCGGGACAGGGGTGTACGAGCAGTACTTC.

V gene TRBV19 combines with J gene TRBJ1-5, with TRBD1 matching 7 bases. Germline V gene sequence: CDR1 LNHDA, CDR2 SQIVND (reference sequence). The J segment lost 7 bases and the V segment lost 10 bases, leaving 16 bases of the junction unmatched. CDR3 size: 15 residues. The CDR3 DNA is TGTGCCACCAAGACAAACAGGGGAGGAGAACAGCCCCAGCATTTT. It translates to CATKTNRGGEQPQHF.

In its sample, this clone was seen many times. The chain couples TRBV2 to TRBJ1-1; D remains unclear. Germline V gives CDR1 SNHLY, CDR2 FYNNEI. There are 11 residues in the CDR3. With 5 bases removed from V and 3 bases from J, the gap between germline ends came to 4 bases. CDR3 loop: CASSQYTEAFF. The CDR3 coding sequence is TGTGCCAGCAGTCAGTACACTGAAGCTTTCTTT.

Turning to this clone: Other DNA sequences within the sample encode an identical CDR3. The chain has TRBV5-1 and TRBJ2-7, with a possible D match to TRBD2 (5 bases). This CDR3 comprises 14 residues. From germline, CDR1 is SGHRS and CDR2 YFSETQ. Trimming cost V 2 bases and J 6 bases, with 15 bases left between them. Here the CDR3 DNA reads TGCGCCAGCAGCTTTGGACCCTTTGAGGGCGAGCAGTACTTC. This translates into CASSFGPFEGEQYF.

The chain couples TRBV5-4 to TRBJ2-7; D might be TRBD1 (6 bases). CDR3 size: 14 residues. Per germline, CDR1 SGHNT and CDR2 YYREEE (reference sequence). V lost 4 bases, J lost 2 bases, and 13 bases lay in between. CDR3 sequence reads: CASSMDRSPYEQYV. The CDR3 DNA reads TGTGCCAGCAGCATGGACAGATCGCCCTACGAGCAGTACGTC.

This rearrangement joins TRBV5-5 to TRBJ1-1; a weak D match, TRBD1 (5 bases). In germline, CDR1 is SGHKS, CDR2 YYEKEE (reference sequence). V was clipped by 4 bases and J by 0 bases, with 16 bases between them. The CDR3 is made up of 16 amino acids. For the CDR3, the DNA is TGTGCCAGCAGCCTAACAGGTACGATAATGAACACTGAAGCTTTCTTT. Translating gives CASSLTGTIMNTEAFF.

The chain joins TRBV4-1 to TRBJ2-2, with D perhaps TRBD2 (6 bases). Trimming took 1 base from V and 3 from J, leaving 9 bases between them. Germline CDR1 is MGHRA and CDR2 is YSYEKL. CDR3 length equals 15 residues. The CDR3 loop is CASSQGWGDTGELFF. DNA of the CDR3: TGCGCCAGCAGCCAAGGATGGGGGGACACCGGGGAGCTGTTTTTT.